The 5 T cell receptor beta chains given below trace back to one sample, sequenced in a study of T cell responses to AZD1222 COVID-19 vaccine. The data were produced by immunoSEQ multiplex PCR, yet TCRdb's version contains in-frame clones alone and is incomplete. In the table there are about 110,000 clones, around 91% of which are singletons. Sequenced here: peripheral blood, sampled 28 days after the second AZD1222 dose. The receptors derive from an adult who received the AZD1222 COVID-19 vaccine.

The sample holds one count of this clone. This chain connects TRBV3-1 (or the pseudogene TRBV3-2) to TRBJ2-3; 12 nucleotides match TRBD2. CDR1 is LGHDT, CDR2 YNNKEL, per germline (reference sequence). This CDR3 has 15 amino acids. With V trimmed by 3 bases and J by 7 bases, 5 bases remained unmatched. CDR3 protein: CASSQPSGGDYTQYF. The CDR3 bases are TGTGCCAGCAGCCAGCCTAGCGGGGGGGATTATACGCAGTATTTT.

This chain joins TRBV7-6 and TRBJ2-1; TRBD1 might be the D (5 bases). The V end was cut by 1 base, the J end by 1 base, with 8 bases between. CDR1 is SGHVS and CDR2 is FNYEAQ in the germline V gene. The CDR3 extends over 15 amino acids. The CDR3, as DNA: TGTGCCAGCAGCTTAGTAGGGGTTTCCTACAATGAGCAGTTCTTC. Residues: CASSLVGVSYNEQFF. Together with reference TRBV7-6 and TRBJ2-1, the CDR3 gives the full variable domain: GAGVSQSPRYKVTKRGQDVALRCDPISGHVSLYWYRQALGQGPEFLTYFNYEAQQDKSGLPNDRFSAERPEGSISTLTIQRTEQRDSAMYRCASSLVGVSYNEQFFGPGTRLTVL.

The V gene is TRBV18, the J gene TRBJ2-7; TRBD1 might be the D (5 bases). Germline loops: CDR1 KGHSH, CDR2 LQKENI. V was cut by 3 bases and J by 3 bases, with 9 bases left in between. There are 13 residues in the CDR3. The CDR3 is CASSPAGLYEQYF. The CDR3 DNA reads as TGTGCCAGCTCACCGGCAGGGCTCTACGAGCAGTACTTC.

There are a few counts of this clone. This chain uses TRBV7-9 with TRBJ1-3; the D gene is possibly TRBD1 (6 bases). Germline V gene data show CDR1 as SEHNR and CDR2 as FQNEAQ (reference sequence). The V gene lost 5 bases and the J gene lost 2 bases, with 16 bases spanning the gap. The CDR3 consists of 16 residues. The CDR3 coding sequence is TGTGCCAGCAGCCCGATACAGGGTAACCCTGGAAACACCATATATTTT. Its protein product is CASSPIQGNPGNTIYF.

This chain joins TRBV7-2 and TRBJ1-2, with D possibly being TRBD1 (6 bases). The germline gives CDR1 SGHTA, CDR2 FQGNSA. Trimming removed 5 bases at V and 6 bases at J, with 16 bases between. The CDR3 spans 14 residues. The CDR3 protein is CASSAQSGGHGYTF. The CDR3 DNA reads TGTGCCAGCAGCGCGCAGTCGGGGGGCCATGGCTACACCTTC.